These T cell receptor beta chains were read from a single sample in a study of CD8 T cells in Susac syndrome. TCRdb reanalysed the immunoSEQ multiplex PCR reads using MiXCR and keeps one entry per CDR3 protein. The sample has approximately 180,000 distinct CDR3 sequences, 95% seen once. Sequencing was carried out using CD4+ T cells from PBMCs. These receptors were collected from a human donor with multiple sclerosis. Both conserved end residues are part of each CDR3. D genes are given only for firm matches. Clone size is shown for a subset of rows, as once, few, many or a class of expanded clone.

TRBJ1-1	TRBV4-1	NA	NA	TGCGCCAGCAGCCAAGATCCGGGAAGGGTGACTGAAGCTTTCTTT	CASSQDPGRVTEAFF
TRBJ1-5	TRBV6-1	TRBD1	few	TGTGCCAGCAGTGTGACCGAGGACAGGCTTCCGCATTTT	CASSVTEDRLPHF
TRBJ1-2	TRBV9	NA	NA	TGTGCCAGCAGCGTAACTAACAGGCCTTATGGCTACACCTTC	CASSVTNRPYGYTF
TRBJ2-3	TRBV4-3	TRBD1	NA	TGCGCCAGCAGCCAAGATCGGACAGGGCTGGATACGCAGTATTTT	CASSQDRTGLDTQYF
TRBJ2-1	TRBV20-1	NA	NA	TGCAGTGCTAGTAGACTAGGATGGTCCTACAATGAGCAGTTCTTC	CSASRLGWSYNEQFF
TRBJ1-2	TRBV20-1	NA	NA	TGCAGTGCTAGACAGGCCCAGGACTATGGCTACACCTTC	CSARQAQDYGYTF
TRBJ2-7	TRBV10-2	TRBD2	NA	TGCGCCAGCAGTGAGTACTGGAGGACTAGCGCGTCCTACGAGCAGTACTTC	CASSEYWRTSASYEQYF
TRBJ1-4	TRBV27	NA	NA	TGTGCCAGCGGATCGGGACGGAGGTTTAATGAAAAACTGTTTTTT	CASGSGRRFNEKLFF
TRBJ1-1	TRBV25-1	NA	NA	TGTGCCAGCAGTGAGACGGGGGAGAACACTGAAGCTTTCTTT	CASSETGENTEAFF
TRBJ2-7	TRBV29-1	NA	NA	TGCAGCGTTAGCCAGGGAGTTAACGAGCAGTACTTC	CSVSQGVNEQYF
TRBJ2-1	TRBV20-1	TRBD1	NA	TGCAGTGCTCCTGACAGGGCCGGGGATGAGCAGTTCTTC	CSAPDRAGDEQFF
TRBJ1-2	TRBV20-1	NA	NA	TGCAGCGTCGGGTCCCCGGGGGGCTACACCTTC	CSVGSPGGYTF
TRBJ2-3	TRBV7-9	TRBD1	NA	TGTGCCAGCAGCCCCCCGGGACAGGGTGGCAGGGGAGATACGCAGTATTTT	CASSPPGQGGRGDTQYF
TRBJ2-5	TRBV20-1	TRBD2	NA	TGCAGTGCCATCGGGACTAGCGGAGATGGGCCCCAGTACTTC	CSAIGTSGDGPQYF
TRBJ2-2	TRBV30	TRBD2	NA	TGTGCCTGGGGGGAGGGAGCGGAGGGAGTCTCCACCGGGGAGCTGTTTTTT	CAWGEGAEGVSTGELFF
TRBJ2-6	TRBV5-1	NA	NA	TGCGCCAGCAGCCGGCCGGGACGTGGGGCCAACGTCCTGACTTTC	CASSRPGRGANVLTF
TRBJ2-3	TRBV9	NA	NA	TGTGCCAGCAGCCTTGGACACTTTGAGGCGGATACGCAGTATTTT	CASSLGHFEADTQYF